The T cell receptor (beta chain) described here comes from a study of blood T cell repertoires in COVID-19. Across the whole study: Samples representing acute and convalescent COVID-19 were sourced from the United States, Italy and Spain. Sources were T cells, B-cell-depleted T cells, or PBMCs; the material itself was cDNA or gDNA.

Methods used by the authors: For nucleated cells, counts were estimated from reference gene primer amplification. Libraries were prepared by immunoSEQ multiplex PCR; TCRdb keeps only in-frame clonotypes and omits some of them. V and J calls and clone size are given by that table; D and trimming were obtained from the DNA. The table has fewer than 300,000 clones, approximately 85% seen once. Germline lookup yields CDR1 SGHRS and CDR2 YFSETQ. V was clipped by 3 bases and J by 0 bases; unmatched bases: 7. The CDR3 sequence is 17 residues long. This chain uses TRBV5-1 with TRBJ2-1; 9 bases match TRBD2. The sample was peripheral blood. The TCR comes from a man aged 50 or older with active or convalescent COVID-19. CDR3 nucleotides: TGCGCCAGCAGCTATATAGCGGGAGAGGGCTCCTACAATGAGCAGTTCTTC. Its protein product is CASSYIAGEGSYNEQFF.